This T cell receptor (beta chain) was found in a study of T cell repertoires in ileal Crohn's disease. The wider study: About half of patients got postoperative therapy: 11 thiopurines, fewer than 20 anti-TNF. M6 samples are neoterminal ileum biopsies from postoperative colonoscopy.

This CDR3 has 13 amino acids. Germline V gene data show CDR1 as MNHNS and CDR2 as SASEGT. V lost 7 bases and J 0 bases, leaving 10 bases between the germline ends. The study, taken as a whole, reports: Endoscopic recurrence occurred in every patient whose clonality exceeded 26.8%.

Clones were sequenced by immunoSEQ multiplex PCR, and TCRdb holds only the in-frame ones, with some missing. This sample has some 10,000 clones, with 75% to 85% found just once. A note on this clone: Its antigen is still unknown.

Described time point: neoterminal ileum biopsy at postoperative endoscopy, about 6 months after surgery. Input material: ileal tissue. The rearrangement uses TRBV6-1 and TRBJ2-7, with no clear D. This TCR was recovered from an adult with Crohn's disease. The CDR3 spells CASILGSSYEQYF. In nucleotides, the CDR3 is TGTGCCAGCATCTTGGGCAGCTCCTACGAGCAGTACTTC.